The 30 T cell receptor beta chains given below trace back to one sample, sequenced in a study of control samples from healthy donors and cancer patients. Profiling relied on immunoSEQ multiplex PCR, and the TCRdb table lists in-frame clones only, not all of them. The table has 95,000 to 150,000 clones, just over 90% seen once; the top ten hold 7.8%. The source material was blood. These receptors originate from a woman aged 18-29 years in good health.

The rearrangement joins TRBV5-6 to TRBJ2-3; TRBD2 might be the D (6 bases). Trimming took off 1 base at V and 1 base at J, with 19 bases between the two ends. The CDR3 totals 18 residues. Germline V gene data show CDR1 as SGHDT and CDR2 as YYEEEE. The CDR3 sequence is CASSLTPGGSGGTDTQYF. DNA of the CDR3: TGTGCCAGCAGCTTGACTCCCGGGGGTAGCGGAGGCACAGATACGCAGTATTTT.

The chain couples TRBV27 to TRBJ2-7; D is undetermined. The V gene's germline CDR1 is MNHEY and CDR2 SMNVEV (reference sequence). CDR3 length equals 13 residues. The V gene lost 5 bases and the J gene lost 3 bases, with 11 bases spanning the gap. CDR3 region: CASSKGSGYEQYF. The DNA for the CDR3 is TGTGCCAGCAGTAAAGGGTCCGGCTACGAGCAGTACTTC.

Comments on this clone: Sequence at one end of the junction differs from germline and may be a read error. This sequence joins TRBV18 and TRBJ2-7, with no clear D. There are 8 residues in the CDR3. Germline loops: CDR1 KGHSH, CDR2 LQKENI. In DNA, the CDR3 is TGTGCCAGCTCACCCTTTGACTTC. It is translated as CASSPFDF.

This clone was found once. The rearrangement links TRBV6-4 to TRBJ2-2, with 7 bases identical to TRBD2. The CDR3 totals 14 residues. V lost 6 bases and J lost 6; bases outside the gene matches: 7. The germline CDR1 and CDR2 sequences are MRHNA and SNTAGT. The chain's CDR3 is CASRETSLSGELFF. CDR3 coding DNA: TGTGCCAGCAGAGAGACTAGCCTTTCCGGGGAGCTGTTTTTT.

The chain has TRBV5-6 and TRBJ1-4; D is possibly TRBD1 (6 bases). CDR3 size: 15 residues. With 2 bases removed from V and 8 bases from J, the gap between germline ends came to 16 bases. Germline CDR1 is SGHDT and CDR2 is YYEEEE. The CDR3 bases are TGTGCCAGCAGCTTCGATACAGGGTTCGGAGAAAAACTGTTTTTT. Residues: CASSFDTGFGEKLFF.

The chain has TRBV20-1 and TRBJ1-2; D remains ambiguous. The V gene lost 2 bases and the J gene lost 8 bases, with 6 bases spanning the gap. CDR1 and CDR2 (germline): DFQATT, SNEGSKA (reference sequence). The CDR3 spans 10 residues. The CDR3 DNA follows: TGCAGTGCTAGATTCGGGGGCTACACCTTC. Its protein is CSARFGGYTF.

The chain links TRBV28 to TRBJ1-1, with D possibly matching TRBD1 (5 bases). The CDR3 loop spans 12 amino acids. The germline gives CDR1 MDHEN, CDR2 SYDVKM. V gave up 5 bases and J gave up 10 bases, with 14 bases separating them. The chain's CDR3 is CASSPSSRGAFF. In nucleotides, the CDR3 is TGTGCCAGCAGTCCGTCGTCGAGGGGAGCTTTCTTT.

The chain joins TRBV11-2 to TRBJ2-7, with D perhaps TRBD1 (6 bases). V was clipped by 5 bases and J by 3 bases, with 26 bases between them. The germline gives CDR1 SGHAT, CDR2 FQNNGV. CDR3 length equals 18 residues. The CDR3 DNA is TGTGCCAGCAGCCCGGGACACGCATCGTTGGGATCAATCTACGAGCAGTACTTC. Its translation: CASSPGHASLGSIYEQYF.

As DNA, the CDR3 is TGTGCCAGCAGCTTAACCGTTGCGGAGACCCAGTACTTC. Encoded protein: CASSLTVAETQYF. The chain couples TRBV7-3 to TRBJ2-5; D ambiguous. Germline loops: CDR1 SGHTA, CDR2 FQGTGA. The CDR3 sequence is 13 residues long. The V and J ends lost 0 bases and 5 bases respectively, with 7 bases between them.

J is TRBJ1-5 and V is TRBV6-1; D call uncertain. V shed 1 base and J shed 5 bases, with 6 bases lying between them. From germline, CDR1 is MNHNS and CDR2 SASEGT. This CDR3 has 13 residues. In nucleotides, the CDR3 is TGTGCCAGCAGTGAAGGGGGTTATCAGCCCCAGCATTTT. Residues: CASSEGGYQPQHF.

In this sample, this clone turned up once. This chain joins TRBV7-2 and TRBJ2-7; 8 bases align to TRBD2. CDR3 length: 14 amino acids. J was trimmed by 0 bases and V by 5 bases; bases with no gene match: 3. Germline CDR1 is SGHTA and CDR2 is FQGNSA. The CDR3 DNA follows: TGTGCCAGCAGCCTGACTAGCGTCTCCTACGAGCAGTACTTC. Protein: CASSLTSVSYEQYF.

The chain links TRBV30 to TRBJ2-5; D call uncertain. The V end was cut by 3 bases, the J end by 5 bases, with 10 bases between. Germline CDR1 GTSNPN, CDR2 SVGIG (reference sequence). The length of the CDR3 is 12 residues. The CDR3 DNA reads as TGTGCCTGGAGCACCTTGGGGGAGACCCAGTACTTC. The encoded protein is CAWSTLGETQYF.

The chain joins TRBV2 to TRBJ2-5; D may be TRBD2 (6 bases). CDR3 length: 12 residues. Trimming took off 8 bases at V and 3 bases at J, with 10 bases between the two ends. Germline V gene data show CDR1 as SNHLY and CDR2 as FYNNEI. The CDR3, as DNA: TGTGCCAGCTGGCCGGGGGAAGAGACCCAGTACTTC. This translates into CASWPGEETQYF.

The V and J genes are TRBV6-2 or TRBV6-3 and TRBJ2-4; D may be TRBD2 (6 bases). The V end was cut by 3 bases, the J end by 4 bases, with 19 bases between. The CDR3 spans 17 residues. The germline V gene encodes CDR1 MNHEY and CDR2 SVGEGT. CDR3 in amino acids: CASSYRAGLYLKNIQYF. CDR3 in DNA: TGTGCCAGCAGTTATAGGGCGGGACTCTACCTTAAAAACATTCAGTACTTC.

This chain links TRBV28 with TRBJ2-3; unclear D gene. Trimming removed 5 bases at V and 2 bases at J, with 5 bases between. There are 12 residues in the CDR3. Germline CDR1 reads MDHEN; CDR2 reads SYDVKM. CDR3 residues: CASSLHTDTQYF. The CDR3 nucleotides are TGTGCCAGCAGTCTCCACACAGATACGCAGTATTTT.

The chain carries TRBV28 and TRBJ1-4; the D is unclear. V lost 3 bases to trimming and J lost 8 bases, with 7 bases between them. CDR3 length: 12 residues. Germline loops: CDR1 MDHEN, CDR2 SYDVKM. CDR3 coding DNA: TGTGCCAGCAGTTTTCCGGGGGAAAAACTGTTTTTT. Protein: CASSFPGEKLFF. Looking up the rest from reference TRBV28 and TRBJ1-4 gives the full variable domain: DVKVTQSSRYLVKRTGEKVFLECVQDMDHENMFWYRQDPGLGLRLIYFSYDVKMKEKGDIPEGYSVSREKKERFSLILESASTNQTSMYLCASSFPGEKLFFGSGTQLSVL.

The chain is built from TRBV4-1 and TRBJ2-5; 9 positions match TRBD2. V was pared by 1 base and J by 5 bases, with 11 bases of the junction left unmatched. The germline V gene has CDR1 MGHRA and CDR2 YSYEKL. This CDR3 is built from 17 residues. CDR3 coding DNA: TGCGCCAGCAGCCAAGGAAACCTAGCGGGGAGCTGGGAGACCCAGTACTTC. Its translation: CASSQGNLAGSWETQYF.

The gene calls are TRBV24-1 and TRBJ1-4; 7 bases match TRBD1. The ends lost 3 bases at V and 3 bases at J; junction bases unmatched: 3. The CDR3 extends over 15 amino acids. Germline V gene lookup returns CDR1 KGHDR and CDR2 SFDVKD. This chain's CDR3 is CATSDPGTANEKLFF. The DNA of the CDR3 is TGTGCCACCAGTGATCCTGGGACAGCTAATGAAAAACTGTTTTTT.

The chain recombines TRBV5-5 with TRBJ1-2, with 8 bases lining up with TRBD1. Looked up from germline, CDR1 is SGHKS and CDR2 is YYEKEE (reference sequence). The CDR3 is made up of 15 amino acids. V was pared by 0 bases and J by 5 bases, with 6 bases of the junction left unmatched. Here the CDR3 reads CASSLVQGVGYGYTF. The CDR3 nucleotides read TGTGCCAGCAGCTTGGTACAGGGGGTGGGATATGGCTACACCTTC.

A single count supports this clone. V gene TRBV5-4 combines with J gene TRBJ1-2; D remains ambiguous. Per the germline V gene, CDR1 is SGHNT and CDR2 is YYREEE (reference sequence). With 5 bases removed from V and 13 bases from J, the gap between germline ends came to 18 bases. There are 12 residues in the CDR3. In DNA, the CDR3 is TGTGCCAGCAGATCCCTTGGTACCGATTCCACCTTC. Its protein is CASRSLGTDSTF.

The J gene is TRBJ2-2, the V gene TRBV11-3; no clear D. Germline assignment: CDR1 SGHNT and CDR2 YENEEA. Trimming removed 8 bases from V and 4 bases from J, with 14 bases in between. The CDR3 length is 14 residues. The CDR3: CASSRAPGTGELFF. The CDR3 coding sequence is TGTGCCAGCTCCCGGGCGCCGGGCACCGGGGAGCTGTTTTTT. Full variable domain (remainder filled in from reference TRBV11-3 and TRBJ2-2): EAGVVQSPRYKIIEKKQPVAFWCNPISGHNTLYWYLQNLGQGPELLIRYENEEAVDDSQLPKDRFSAERLKGVDSTLKIQPAELGDSAVYLCASSRAPGTGELFFGEGSRLTVL.

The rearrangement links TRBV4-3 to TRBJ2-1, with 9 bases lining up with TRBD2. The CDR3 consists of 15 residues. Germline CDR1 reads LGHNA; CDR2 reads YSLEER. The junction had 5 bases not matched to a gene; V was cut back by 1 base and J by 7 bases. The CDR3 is CASSQGLAVWNEQFF. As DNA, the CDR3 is TGCGCCAGCAGCCAAGGACTAGCGGTTTGGAATGAGCAGTTCTTC.

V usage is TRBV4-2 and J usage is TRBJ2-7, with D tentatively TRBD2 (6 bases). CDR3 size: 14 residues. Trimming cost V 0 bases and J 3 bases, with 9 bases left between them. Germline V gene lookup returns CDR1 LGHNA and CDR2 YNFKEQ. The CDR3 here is CASSQDRAGYEQYF. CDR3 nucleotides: TGTGCCAGCAGCCAAGATAGAGCGGGCTACGAGCAGTACTTC.

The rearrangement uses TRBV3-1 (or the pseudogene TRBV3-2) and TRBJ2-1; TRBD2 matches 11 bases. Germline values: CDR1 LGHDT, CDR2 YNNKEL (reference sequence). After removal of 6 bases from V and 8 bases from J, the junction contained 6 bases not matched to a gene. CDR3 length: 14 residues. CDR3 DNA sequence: TGTGCCAGCAGTCGTACTAGCGGGGGATATGAGCAGTTCTTC. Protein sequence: CASSRTSGGYEQFF.

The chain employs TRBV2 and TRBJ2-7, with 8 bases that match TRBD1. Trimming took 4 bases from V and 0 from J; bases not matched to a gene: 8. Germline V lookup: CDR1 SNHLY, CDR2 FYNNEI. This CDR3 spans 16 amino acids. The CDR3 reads CASSAPGGRDSYEQYF. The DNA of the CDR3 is TGTGCCAGCAGTGCCCCAGGGGGCAGGGACTCCTACGAGCAGTACTTC.

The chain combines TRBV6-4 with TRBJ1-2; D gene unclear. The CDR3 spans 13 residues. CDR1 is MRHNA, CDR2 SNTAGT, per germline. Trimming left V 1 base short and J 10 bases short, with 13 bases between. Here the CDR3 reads CASSDWRERPYTF. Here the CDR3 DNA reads TGTGCCAGCAGTGACTGGCGTGAGCGGCCCTACACCTTC.

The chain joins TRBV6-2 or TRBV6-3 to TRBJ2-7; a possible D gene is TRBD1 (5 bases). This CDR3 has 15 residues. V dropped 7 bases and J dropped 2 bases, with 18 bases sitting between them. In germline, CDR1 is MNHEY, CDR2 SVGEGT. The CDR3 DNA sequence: TGTGCCAGCATCCCCTGGCCAGGGCCCCCCTACGAGCAGTACTTC. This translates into CASIPWPGPPYEQYF.

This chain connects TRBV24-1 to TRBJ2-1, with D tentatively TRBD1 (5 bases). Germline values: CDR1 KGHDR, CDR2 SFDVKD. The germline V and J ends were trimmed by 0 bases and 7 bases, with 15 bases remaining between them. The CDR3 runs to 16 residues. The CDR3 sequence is CATSDLPVEQGNEQFF. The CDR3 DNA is TGTGCCACCAGTGATTTGCCCGTAGAGCAGGGTAATGAGCAGTTCTTC.

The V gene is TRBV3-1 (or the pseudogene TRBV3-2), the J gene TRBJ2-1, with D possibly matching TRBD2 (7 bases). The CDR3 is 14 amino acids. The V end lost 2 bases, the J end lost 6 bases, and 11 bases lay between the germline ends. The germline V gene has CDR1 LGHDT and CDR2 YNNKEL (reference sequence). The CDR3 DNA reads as TGTGCCAGCAGCCAACGGGGGGCGGGCAATGAGCAGTTCTTC. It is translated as CASSQRGAGNEQFF.

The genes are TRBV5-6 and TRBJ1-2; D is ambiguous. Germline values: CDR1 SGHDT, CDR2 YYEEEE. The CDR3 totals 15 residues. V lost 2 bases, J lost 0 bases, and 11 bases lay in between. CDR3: CASSFYSQPNYGYTF. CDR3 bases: TGTGCCAGCAGCTTTTATTCCCAGCCTAACTATGGCTACACCTTC. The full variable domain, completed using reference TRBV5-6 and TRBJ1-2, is DAGVTQSPTHLIKTRGQQVTLRCSPKSGHDTVSWYQQALGQGPQFIFQYYEEEERQRGNFPDRFSGHQFPNYSSELNVNALLLGDSALYLCASSFYSQPNYGYTFGSGTRLTVV.